This T cell receptor beta chain was recovered during a study of T cells in localized non-small cell lung cancer. Study observations and caveats: Adjacent lung had a median approximately 50 of the 100 largest tumor clones.

Germline values: CDR1 MNHEY, CDR2 SMNVEV (reference sequence). V lost 3 bases to trimming and J lost 1 base, with 6 bases between them. This CDR3 spans 13 amino acids. Profiling relied on immunoSEQ multiplex PCR, and the TCRdb table lists in-frame clones only, not all of them. This sample has about 10,000 clones, with 80% to 95% found just once. This clone was seen only a few times. As yet, its antigen is unknown. The clonotype originates from a male donor aged 60 or over with stage III squamous cell lung carcinoma. The chain recombines TRBV27 with TRBJ1-1, with D hard to call. The sequencing here drew on peripheral blood, taken before any cancer treatment. DNA for the CDR3: TGTGCCAGCAGTTTCTCGGGGAACACTGAAGCTTTCTTT. Translating gives CASSFSGNTEAFF.